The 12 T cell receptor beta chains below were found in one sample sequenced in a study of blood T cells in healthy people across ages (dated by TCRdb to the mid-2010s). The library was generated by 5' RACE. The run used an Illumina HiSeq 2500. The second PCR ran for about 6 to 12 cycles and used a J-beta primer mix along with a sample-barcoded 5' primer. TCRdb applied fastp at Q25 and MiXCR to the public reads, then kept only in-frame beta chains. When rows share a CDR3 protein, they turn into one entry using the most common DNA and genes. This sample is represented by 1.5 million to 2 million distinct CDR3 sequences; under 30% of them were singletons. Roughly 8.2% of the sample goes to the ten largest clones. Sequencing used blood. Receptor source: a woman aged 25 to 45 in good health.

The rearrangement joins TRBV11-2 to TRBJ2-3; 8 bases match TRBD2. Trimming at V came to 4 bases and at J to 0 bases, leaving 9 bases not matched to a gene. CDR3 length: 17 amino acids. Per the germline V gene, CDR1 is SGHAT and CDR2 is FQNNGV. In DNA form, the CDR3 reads TGTGCCAGCAGCTCTGGCGGGGGGATCGGGAGCACAGATACGCAGTATTTT. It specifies CASSSGGGIGSTDTQYF.

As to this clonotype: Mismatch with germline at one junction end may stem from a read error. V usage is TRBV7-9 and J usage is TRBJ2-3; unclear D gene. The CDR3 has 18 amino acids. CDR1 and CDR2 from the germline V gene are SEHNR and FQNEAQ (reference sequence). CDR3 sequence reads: CVSSLEGSRGASTDTQYF. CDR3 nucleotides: TGTGTCAGCAGCTTAGAAGGTTCTCGCGGTGCTAGCACAGATACGCAGTATTTT.

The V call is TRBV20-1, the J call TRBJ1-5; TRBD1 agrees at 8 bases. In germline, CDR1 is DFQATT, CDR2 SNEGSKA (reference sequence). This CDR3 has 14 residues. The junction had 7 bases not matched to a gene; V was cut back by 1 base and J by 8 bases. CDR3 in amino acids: CSARVGAGGKPQHF. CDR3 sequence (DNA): TGCAGTGCTAGAGTCGGGGCAGGGGGCAAGCCCCAGCATTTT.

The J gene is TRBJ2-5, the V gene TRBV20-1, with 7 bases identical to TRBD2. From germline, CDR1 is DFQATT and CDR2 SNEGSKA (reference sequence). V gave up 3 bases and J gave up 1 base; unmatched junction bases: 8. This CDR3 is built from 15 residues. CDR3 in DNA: TGCAGTGCTAGTTGGTGGGGGGGGGGCCAAGAGACCCAGTACTTC. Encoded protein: CSASWWGGGQETQYF.

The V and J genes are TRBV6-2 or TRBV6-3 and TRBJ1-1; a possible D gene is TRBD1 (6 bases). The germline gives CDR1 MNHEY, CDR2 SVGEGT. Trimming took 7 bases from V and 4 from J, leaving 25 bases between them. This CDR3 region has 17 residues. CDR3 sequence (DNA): TGTGCCAGCACTGGCCGCAGGGGACTTCGGTGGGGCACTGAAGCTTTCTTT. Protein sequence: CASTGRRGLRWGTEAFF.

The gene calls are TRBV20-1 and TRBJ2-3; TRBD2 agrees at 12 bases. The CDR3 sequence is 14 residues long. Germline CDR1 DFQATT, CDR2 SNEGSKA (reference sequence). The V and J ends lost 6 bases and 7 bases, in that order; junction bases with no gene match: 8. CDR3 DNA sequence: TGCAGTGCCGGACCGGGACTAGCGGGTCATACGCAGTATTTT. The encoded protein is CSAGPGLAGHTQYF.

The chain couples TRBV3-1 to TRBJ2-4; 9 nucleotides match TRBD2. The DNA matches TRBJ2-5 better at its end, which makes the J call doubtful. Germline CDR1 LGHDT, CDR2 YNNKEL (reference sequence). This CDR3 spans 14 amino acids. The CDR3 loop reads CASSQARGGETQYF. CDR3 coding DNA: TGTGCCAGCAGCCAAGCGCGGGGGGGGGAGACCCAGTACTTC.

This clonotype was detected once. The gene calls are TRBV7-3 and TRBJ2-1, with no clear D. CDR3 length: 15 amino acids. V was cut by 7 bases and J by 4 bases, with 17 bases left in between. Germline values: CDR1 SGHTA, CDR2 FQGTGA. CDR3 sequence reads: CASNSTVDKYNEQFF. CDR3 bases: TGTGCCAGCAACTCGACGGTCGACAAATACAATGAGCAGTTCTTC. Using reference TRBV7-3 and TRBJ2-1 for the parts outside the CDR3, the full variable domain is GAGVSQTPSNKVTEKGKYVELRCDPISGHTALYWYRQSLGQGPEFLIYFQGTGAADDSGLPNDRFFAVRPEGSVSTLKIQRTERGDSAVYLCASNSTVDKYNEQFFGPGTRLTVL.

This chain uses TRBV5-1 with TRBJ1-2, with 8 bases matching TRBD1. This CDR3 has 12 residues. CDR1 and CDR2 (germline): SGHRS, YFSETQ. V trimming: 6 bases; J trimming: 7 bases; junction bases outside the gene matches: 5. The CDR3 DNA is TGCGCCAGCATCTCCGACAGGGGTGGCTACACCTTC. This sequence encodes CASISDRGGYTF.

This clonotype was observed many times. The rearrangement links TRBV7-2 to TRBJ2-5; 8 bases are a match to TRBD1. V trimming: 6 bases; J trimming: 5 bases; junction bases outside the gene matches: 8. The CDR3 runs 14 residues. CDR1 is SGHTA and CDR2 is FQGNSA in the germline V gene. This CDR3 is CASSLGRGRETQYF. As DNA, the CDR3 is TGTGCCAGCAGTTTGGGCAGGGGGCGGGAGACCCAGTACTTC.

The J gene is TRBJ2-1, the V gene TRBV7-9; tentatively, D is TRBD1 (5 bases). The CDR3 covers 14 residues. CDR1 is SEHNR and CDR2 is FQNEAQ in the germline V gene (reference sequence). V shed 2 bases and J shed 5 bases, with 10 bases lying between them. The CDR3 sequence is CASSLIAGNNEQFF. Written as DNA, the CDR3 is TGTGCCAGCAGCTTAATAGCAGGGAACAATGAGCAGTTCTTC.

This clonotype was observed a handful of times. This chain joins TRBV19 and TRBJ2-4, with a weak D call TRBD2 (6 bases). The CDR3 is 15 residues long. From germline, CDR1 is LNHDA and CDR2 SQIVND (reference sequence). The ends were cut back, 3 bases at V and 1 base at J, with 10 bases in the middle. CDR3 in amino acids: CASSISRGAKNIQYF. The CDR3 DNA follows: TGTGCCAGTAGTATTTCCCGGGGGGCCAAAAACATTCAGTACTTC.